These 31 T cell receptor beta chains originate from one sample sequenced in a study of human thymus T cells. Method: immunoSEQ multiplex PCR; TCRdb's copy keeps in-frame clones and lacks some. The data hold 55,000 to 70,000 clones, with approximately 93% observed a single time. The sample consisted of blood. The receptors come from a boy under three years old with a congenital heart defect but otherwise immunologically healthy.

The rearrangement links TRBV25-1 to TRBJ1-1, with a weak D call TRBD1 (6 bases). The ends were cut back, 1 base at V and 6 bases at J, with 24 bases in the middle. The CDR3 runs to 18 residues. CDR1 and CDR2 from the germline V gene are MGHDK and SYGVNS. In nucleotides, the CDR3 is TGTGCCAGCAGTGAATCTGGCACGGCAGGGGCGGGTTCTGCTGAAGCTTTCTTT. Amino acids: CASSESGTAGAGSAEAFF.

This clone came up a few times. The CDR3 bases are TGTGCCAGCAGTGAGAGGGCCCACGAGCAGTACTTC. Translation: CASSERAHEQYF. The chain employs TRBV2 and TRBJ2-7; TRBD2 might be the D (5 bases). This CDR3 is built from 12 residues. The V gene's germline CDR1 is SNHLY and CDR2 FYNNEI. Between the trimmed V and J ends, which lost 3 bases and 5 bases, there was a span of 8 bases. The full variable domain, with the rest looked up from reference TRBV2 and TRBJ2-7, is EPEVTQTPSHQVTQMGQEVILRCVPISNHLYFYWYRQILGQKVEFLVSFYNNEISEKSEIFDDQFSVERPDGSNFTLKIRSTKLEDSAMYFCASSERAHEQYFGPGTRLTVT.

V and J are TRBV29-1 and TRBJ2-7, with D possibly being TRBD1 or TRBD2 (5 bases each). Per germline, CDR1 SQVTM and CDR2 ANQGSEA. V gave up 1 base and J gave up 5 bases, with 18 bases separating them. There are 15 residues in the CDR3. The CDR3 is CSVEARGVFGNEQYF. The CDR3 DNA reads TGCAGCGTTGAAGCACGGGGCGTCTTTGGGAACGAGCAGTACTTC.

This clone was picked up a small number of times. The chain is built from TRBV4-2 and TRBJ1-5; 7 nucleotides agree with TRBD1. CDR1 is LGHNA, CDR2 YNFKEQ, per germline. This CDR3 region has 17 residues. V lost 0 bases to trimming and J lost 0 bases; unmatched junction nucleotides: 5. This CDR3 is CASSQEAGGVSNQPQHF. The CDR3 DNA sequence: TGTGCCAGCAGCCAAGAGGCAGGGGGAGTTAGCAATCAGCCCCAGCATTTT.

The rearrangement links TRBV20-1 to TRBJ1-1; tentatively, D is TRBD1 (6 bases). In germline, CDR1 is DFQATT, CDR2 SNEGSKA (reference sequence). With 5 bases removed from V and 7 bases from J, the gap between germline ends came to 8 bases. This CDR3 is built from 10 residues. CDR3 amino acids: CSALQGEAFF. The CDR3 DNA is TGCAGTGCTTTACAGGGTGAAGCTTTCTTT.

The chain recombines TRBV27 with TRBJ2-7, with D maybe TRBD2 (6 bases). Deletions cut 6 bases from V and 3 bases from J, with 18 bases between. The CDR3 has 15 amino acids. CDR1 and CDR2 (germline): MNHEY, SMNVEV (reference sequence). This CDR3 reads CASSGVAGKYYEQYF. The DNA of the CDR3 is TGTGCCAGCAGCGGGGTTGCGGGAAAGTACTACGAGCAGTACTTC.

V usage is TRBV19 and J usage is TRBJ1-1, with D hard to call. The CDR3 is 11 amino acids. Between the trimmed V and J ends, which lost 4 bases and 5 bases, there was a span of 5 bases. Germline V lookup: CDR1 LNHDA, CDR2 SQIVND (reference sequence). The CDR3 coding sequence is TGTGCCAGTAGTAGGGGAACTGAAGCTTTCTTT. Protein product: CASSRGTEAFF.

This chain joins TRBV27 and TRBJ2-7; 10 nucleotides line up with TRBD1. From germline, CDR1 is MNHEY and CDR2 SMNVEV (reference sequence). Unmatched junction bases numbered 7, after V lost 5 bases and J lost 3 bases. The CDR3 sequence is 15 residues long. CDR3 bases: TGTGCCAGCAGTCCAGCGGACAGGGGGGGCTACGAGCAGTACTTC. Translation: CASSPADRGGYEQYF.

The rearrangement joins TRBV5-6 to TRBJ2-7; TRBD1 matches at 8 bases. Germline V gene sequence: CDR1 SGHDT, CDR2 YYEEEE. Trimming took 9 bases from V and 4 from J; bases not matched to a gene: 12. CDR3 length: 14 residues. This CDR3 is CATFTTGAGYEQYF. The CDR3 nucleotides read TGTGCCACCTTTACGACAGGGGCAGGGTACGAGCAGTACTTC.

This chain links TRBV4-1 with TRBJ2-1; 7 bases are shared with TRBD2. V shed 1 base and J 4 bases; nucleotides not matched to a gene: 1. The CDR3 runs 14 residues. Germline loops: CDR1 MGHRA, CDR2 YSYEKL. CDR3 coding DNA: TGCGCCAGCAGCCAAGGACTAGCTTACAATGAGCAGTTCTTC. Its translation is CASSQGLAYNEQFF.

V and J are TRBV7-2 and TRBJ2-3; no definite D call. This CDR3 region has 11 residues. V lost 5 bases and J 2 bases, leaving 2 bases between the germline ends. Germline V gives CDR1 SGHTA, CDR2 FQGNSA. The DNA of the CDR3 is TGTGCCAGCAGCAACACAGATACGCAGTATTTT. It translates to CASSNTDTQYF.

V gene TRBV27 combines with J gene TRBJ2-1; D ambiguous. CDR1 and CDR2 from the germline V gene are MNHEY and SMNVEV (reference sequence). Trimming took 2 bases from V and 0 from J, leaving 8 bases between them. This CDR3 contains 15 residues. This CDR3 reads CASSLKDRSYNEQFF. In DNA, the CDR3 is TGTGCCAGCAGTTTAAAGGACCGCTCCTACAATGAGCAGTTCTTC.

V and J are TRBV6-5 and TRBJ1-1; perhaps TRBD1 as D (6 bases). Germline V CDR1 and CDR2: MNHEY, SVGAGI. V gave up 1 base and J gave up 5 bases, with 14 bases separating them. This CDR3 comprises 15 residues. The CDR3 spells CASSYWAGAGTEAFF. The CDR3 bases are TGTGCCAGCAGTTACTGGGCGGGGGCAGGGACTGAAGCTTTCTTT.

This chain joins TRBV7-2 and TRBJ2-3; D perhaps matches TRBD2 (6 bases). V lost 3 bases, J lost 2 bases, and 21 bases lay in between. This CDR3 is 18 amino acids long. The germline V gene encodes CDR1 SGHTA and CDR2 FQGNSA. For the CDR3, the DNA is TGTGCCAGCAGCTTCCGGACTAAGGGCAGATTATACACAGATACGCAGTATTTT. Translation: CASSFRTKGRLYTDTQYF.

The V call is TRBV11-2, the J call TRBJ2-7; TRBD2 matches at 7 bases. V was clipped by 5 bases and J by 2 bases; unmatched bases: 0. The CDR3 loop spans 12 amino acids. In germline, CDR1 is SGHAT, CDR2 FQNNGV. CDR3 coding DNA: TGTGCCAGCAGCGGGGGGGCCTACGAGCAGTACTTC. Encoded protein: CASSGGAYEQYF.

V is TRBV28 and J is TRBJ1-1; D is possibly TRBD1 (6 bases). Germline V lookup: CDR1 MDHEN, CDR2 SYDVKM. The V and J ends lost 10 bases and 3 bases respectively, with 9 bases between them. The CDR3 runs to 11 residues. CDR3 in DNA: TGTGCCAACCAGGGGTACACTGAAGCTTTCTTT. Translated: CANQGYTEAFF.

V and J are TRBV11-2 and TRBJ1-1; 8 bases are a match to TRBD1. The CDR3 length is 13 residues. The V gene's germline CDR1 is SGHAT and CDR2 FQNNGV. The V and J ends lost 5 bases and 5 bases, in that order; junction bases with no gene match: 4. As DNA, the CDR3 is TGTGCCAGCAGCCCGGACAGGGTGACTGAAGCTTTCTTT. Protein product: CASSPDRVTEAFF.

V and J are TRBV11-2 and TRBJ2-1; TRBD2 matches at 11 bases. The CDR3 is made up of 17 amino acids. With V trimmed by 4 bases and J by 4 bases, 9 bases remained unmatched. Looked up from germline, CDR1 is SGHAT and CDR2 is FQNNGV. The CDR3 is CASSSVAGGGSYNEQFF. CDR3 DNA sequence: TGTGCCAGCAGCTCGGTAGCGGGAGGGGGATCGTACAATGAGCAGTTCTTC.

This chain links TRBV19 with TRBJ2-7; the match to TRBD2 covers 12 bases. V lost 5 bases and J lost 7; bases outside the gene matches: 9. In germline, CDR1 is LNHDA, CDR2 SQIVND (reference sequence). The CDR3 contains 15 residues. CDR3 nucleotide sequence: TGTGCCAGTAGTGCCCCTAGCGGGGGGGCGCGGGAGCAGTACTTC. This translates into CASSAPSGGAREQYF.

The chain employs TRBV11-3 and TRBJ1-1; D not certain. The germline V gene encodes CDR1 SGHNT and CDR2 YENEEA. This CDR3 has 14 amino acids. V shed 5 bases and J shed 1 base, with 11 bases lying between them. The CDR3 DNA is TGTGCCAGCAGCCGGAGTTTACAGAACACTGAAGCTTTCTTT. Its translation is CASSRSLQNTEAFF.

The chain recombines TRBV5-1 with TRBJ2-3; weak D call: TRBD2 (6 bases). The CDR3 covers 14 residues. V was pared by 9 bases and J by 5 bases, with 19 bases between. Germline V CDR1 and CDR2: SGHRS, YFSETQ. The CDR3 sequence is CATRLRLGGDTQYF. The CDR3 nucleotides are TGCGCCACCAGGTTACGTCTGGGGGGAGATACGCAGTATTTT.

The J gene is TRBJ2-4, the V gene TRBV10-3; D possibly corresponds to TRBD1 (6 bases). The germline gives CDR1 ENHRY, CDR2 SYGVKD. This CDR3 is built from 13 residues. With 6 bases removed from V and 6 bases from J, the gap between germline ends came to 12 bases. CDR3 nucleotides: TGTGCCATCAGCAGGGGACCTTCAAACATTCAGTACTTC. Its protein is CAISRGPSNIQYF.

This clone was detected only once. The chain couples TRBV9 to TRBJ2-5; D is tentatively TRBD1 or TRBD2 (5 bases each). The CDR3 sequence is 13 residues long. Germline V gene sequence: CDR1 SGDLS, CDR2 YYNGEE. The V end was cut by 1 base, the J end by 5 bases, with 9 bases between. The CDR3 sequence is CASSVWGGETQYF. The CDR3 nucleotides are TGTGCCAGCAGCGTATGGGGCGGGGAGACCCAGTACTTC.

This sequence joins TRBV6-6 and TRBJ2-3; D unresolved. V lost 2 bases to trimming and J lost 6 bases, with 3 bases between them. The CDR3 has 11 residues. Germline V gene data show CDR1 as MNHNY and CDR2 as SVGAGI (reference sequence). The CDR3 reads CASSYRDTQYF. CDR3 DNA sequence: TGTGCCAGCAGTTACCGTGATACGCAGTATTTT.

The chain joins TRBV27 to TRBJ2-5; D may be TRBD2 (5 bases). The germline V and J ends were trimmed by 0 bases and 1 base, with 15 bases remaining between them. Germline values: CDR1 MNHEY, CDR2 SMNVEV (reference sequence). The CDR3 runs to 17 residues. The DNA for the CDR3 is TGTGCCAGCAGTTTATCCTCCCGCCGGGGATTCCAAGAGACCCAGTACTTC. It translates to CASSLSSRRGFQETQYF.

The gene calls are TRBV6-6 and TRBJ2-6, with unresolved D. The CDR3 length is 16 residues. Germline-derived CDR1 and CDR2 are MNHNY and SVGAGI (reference sequence). The ends were cut back, 2 bases at V and 0 bases at J, with 8 bases in the middle. The CDR3 loop reads CASSYQSSSGANVLTF. The CDR3 region has the DNA TGTGCCAGCAGTTACCAGTCCAGCTCTGGGGCCAACGTCCTGACTTTC.

V usage is TRBV7-2 and J usage is TRBJ2-1, with TRBD2 matching over 9 bases. Germline CDR1 reads SGHTA; CDR2 reads FQGNSA. Trimming at V came to 5 bases and at J to 4 bases, leaving 3 bases not matched to a gene. The CDR3 spans 14 residues. CDR3 sequence reads: CASSHSGSYNEQFF. CDR3 bases: TGTGCCAGCAGCCATAGCGGGAGTTACAATGAGCAGTTCTTC. Complete variable domain (other parts from reference TRBV7-2 and TRBJ2-1): GAGVSQSPSNKVTEKGKDVELRCDPISGHTALYWYRQSLGQGLEFLIYFQGNSAPDKSGLPSDRFSAERTGGSVSTLTIQRTQQEDSAVYLCASSHSGSYNEQFFGPGTRLTVL.

The rearrangement links TRBV13 to TRBJ2-5; 9 bases fit TRBD2. The CDR3 sequence is 15 residues long. Germline V CDR1 and CDR2: PRHDT, FYEKMQ (reference sequence). Trimming removed 0 bases from V and 3 bases from J; junction bases left unmatched: 2. This CDR3 is CASSLGTSGKETQYF. CDR3 DNA sequence: TGTGCCAGCAGCTTAGGGACTAGCGGAAAAGAGACCCAGTACTTC.

This clone has a single count. V gene TRBV6-4 combines with J gene TRBJ2-5; D not certain. The CDR3 is 13 residues long. Germline assignment: CDR1 MRHNA and CDR2 SNTAGT. Trimming took 3 bases from V and 2 from J, leaving 7 bases between them. The CDR3 nucleotides are TGTGCCAGCAGTGAGCAGCCTCAAGAGACCCAGTACTTC. As protein: CASSEQPQETQYF.

The chain couples TRBV4-2 to TRBJ2-7; no definite D call. Trimming removed 1 base from V and 2 bases from J, with 9 bases in between. Germline V gene lookup returns CDR1 LGHNA and CDR2 YNFKEQ. This CDR3 is built from 14 residues. The CDR3 DNA reads as TGTGCCAGCAGCCAAGCTACCTCGACCTACGAGCAGTACTTC. Amino acid sequence: CASSQATSTYEQYF.

The V and J genes are TRBV7-2 and TRBJ2-7, with 9 bases identical to TRBD2. The germline V gene has CDR1 SGHTA and CDR2 FQGNSA. The CDR3 extends over 12 amino acids. Unmatched junction bases numbered 6, after V lost 9 bases and J lost 6 bases. Here the CDR3 reads CARPGLAREQYF. The CDR3 coding sequence is TGTGCCAGGCCGGGACTAGCACGCGAGCAGTACTTC.